The text below deals with one T cell receptor beta chain. As yet, its antigen is unknown. The data originate from a study of graft-versus-host responses after intestinal transplantation. Looking at the study overall: Recipients across the board were started on anti-thymocyte globulin induction, then kept on tacrolimus and steroids for approximately three years.

The method was immunoSEQ multiplex PCR; TCRdb's version includes in-frame clones alone and lacks a portion of them. The table has 130,000 to 150,000 clones, approximately 91% seen once. Germline values: CDR1 SGHTA, CDR2 FQGTGA. CDR3 length: 15 residues. Trimming removed 0 bases from V and 0 bases from J, with 7 bases in between. The receptor was isolated from a human donor who received an intestinal transplant. The starting material was unstimulated CD4+ T cells sorted from spleen or lymph node cells, obtained before intestinal transplant. The chain couples TRBV7-3 to TRBJ2-3; D uncertain. CDR3 nucleotides: TGTGCCAGCAGCTTAACGTTGGGCAGCACAGATACGCAGTATTTT. Protein sequence: CASSLTLGSTDTQYF.